This TCR beta chain was observed in a study of identifying expanded T cells in peripheral blood. Data came from immunoSEQ multiplex PCR; TCRdb stores just in-frame clones and leaves some out. The repertoire consists of 130,000 or so clones, with roughly 82% occurring once and the leading ten covering 2.5% to 3.5%. CDR3 length: 15 amino acids. In germline, CDR1 is SEHNR, CDR2 FQNEAQ (reference sequence). The V end lost 1 base, the J end lost 3 bases, and 12 bases lay between the germline ends. This clone occurred once. V gene TRBV7-9 combines with J gene TRBJ1-2; D remains unclear. The material sequenced was blood. The clonotype comes from a person aged 18 to 75 in good health. CDR3 in DNA: TGTGCCAGCAGCTTAGAGGGCAGTGACTACTATGGCTACACCTTC. It encodes CASSLEGSDYYGYTF.